One and the same sample provided the 3 T cell receptor beta chains below, sequenced in a study of blood T cell repertoires in COVID-19. Assay used: immunoSEQ multiplex PCR; TCRdb lists only in-frame clones, some missing. Found here are 220,000 or so clones, approximately 78% of them singletons; the top ten hold 7.5% to 9.5%. The sequenced material came from peripheral blood. Every receptor here comes from a woman at least 80 years old with COVID-19, enrolled during active disease.

This chain connects TRBV6-5 to TRBJ1-3; 8 bases agree with TRBD1. The CDR3 length is 14 residues. With V trimmed by 10 bases and J by 0 bases, 5 bases remained unmatched. Germline values: CDR1 MNHEY, CDR2 SVGAGI. The chain's CDR3 is CATWTGSSGNTIYF. The DNA for the CDR3 is TGTGCCACCTGGACAGGGAGCTCTGGAAACACCATATATTTT.

The table lists this clone with a count of one. The sample carries other DNA sequences with the same CDR3. This rearrangement joins TRBV7-9 to TRBJ1-6; 9 bases map to TRBD1. V shed 5 bases and J 9 bases; nucleotides not matched to a gene: 8. The CDR3 length is 15 residues. Germline CDR1 and CDR2: SEHNR and FQNEAQ (reference sequence). CDR3 coding DNA: TGTGCCAGCAGCCCTCCGGGGACAGGGAGTTCACCCCTCCACTTT. Translated: CASSPPGTGSSPLHF.

The J gene is TRBJ2-7, the V gene TRBV11-2, with 8 nucleotides matching TRBD2. The CDR3 runs to 14 residues. Germline V gene data show CDR1 as SGHAT and CDR2 as FQNNGV. The trim removed 3 bases at V and 6 bases at J, leaving 7 bases unmatched. The CDR3 nucleotides read TGTGCCAGCAGCTTTACCGGGGGGGCCCTCGAGCAGTACTTC. Amino acid sequence: CASSFTGGALEQYF.